This T cell receptor beta chain was sequenced during a study of shared clonotypes between healthy human individuals. The table came from immunoSEQ multiplex PCR; TCRdb's copy has only in-frame clones and leaves some out. Of millions of clones listed, about 95% are singletons. This CDR3 comprises 14 residues. With regard to this clone: The antigen is unknown.

CD45RO-negative, CCR7-selected cells formed the naive CD8 fraction, which excluded terminally differentiated effector memory CD45RA+ cells. The study's findings and limits: A reduction in generation probabilities was seen for non-shared clonotypes relative to those shared by all four donors.

The sequencing sample was made of naive CD8+ T cells sorted from blood. The rearrangement joins TRBV21-1 to TRBJ1-6; the D segment call TRBD1 is taken from the table without a DNA check. TRBV21-1 is a listed pseudogene. This sequence was found in a man younger than 35 in good health. CDR3 sequence: CASSPGQLNSPLHF. CDR3 DNA sequence: TGTGCCAGCAGTCCGGGACAGCTAAATTCACCCCTCCACTTT.